This TCR beta chain is from a study of cytomegalovirus exposure and HLA in healthy donors. Points from the study as a whole: Versus the approximately 700-donor mean, an Asian-associated ancestry cluster reportedly showed fewer N-insertions in a later analysis. Researchers reported in a later analysis that a missense DCLRE1C variant was tied to TCR beta V- and J-gene trimming. Specific recognition of CMV antigens was confirmed in vitro for three chains (all CMV-associated). With DRB1 most and HLA-C fewest, TCR association rates differed between HLA loci in a later analysis.

In the PCR, 60 Vbeta and 13 Jbeta primers were used. The method was immunoSEQ multiplex PCR; TCRdb's version includes in-frame clones alone and lacks a portion of them. The data hold around 100,000 clones, with 65% to 85% observed a single time. This clone was detected a few times. What it binds is unknown. Per the germline V gene, CDR1 is LNHDA and CDR2 is SQIVND (reference sequence). The V segment lost 4 bases and the J segment 6 bases; nucleotides outside the gene matches: 6. CDR3 length equals 14 residues. Input material: PBMCs. The sequence was collected from a woman younger than 30 in good health and CMV-seronegative. The chain has TRBV19 and TRBJ1-1; TRBD1 matches 9 bases. DNA of the CDR3: TGTGCCAGTAGTACGAGAGACAGGGGGTCTGAAGCTTTCTTT. It is translated as CASSTRDRGSEAFF. Combining the CDR3 with reference TRBV19 and TRBJ1-1 gives the whole variable domain DGGITQSPKYLFRKEGQNVTLSCEQNLNHDAMYWYRQDPGQGLRLIYYSQIVNDFQKGDIAEGYSVSREKKESFPLTVTSAQKNPTAFYLCASSTRDRGSEAFFGQGTRLTVV.